This entry concerns a single T cell receptor beta chain. The antigen this receptor binds is unknown. The junction differs from germline at one of its ends, possibly a read error. The same CDR3 arises from other DNA sequences in this sample as well. Taken from cysteine to phenylalanine, the CDR3 has 14 residues. Only CDR3 DNA is held: 42 bases, read in frame from base 1. According to the germline V gene (reference sequence), CDR1 reads GTSNPN and CDR2 reads SVGIG. Using the deep immunoSEQ assay, multiplex PCR amplified TCR CDR3 regions from genomic DNA. For each cell subset, the extracted genomic DNA was distributed evenly across all wells of several immunoSEQ 96-well plates, and each plate served as one replicate. For unsorted PBMC, each replicate PCR was loaded with around 300 ng genomic DNA, equivalent to about 30,000 T cell genomes. Genomic DNA from unsorted PBMC was sequenced over ten immunoSEQ deep assay plates. The purified libraries were quantified using a Qubit 3.0 fluorometer, sized with a Bioanalyzer 2100, and then quantified again using the KAPA Library Quantification kit. A separate single-read 150-cycle Illumina NextSeq 550 flow cell was used to sequence each immunoSEQ 96-well plate. The source study handled its data this way. Because the immunoSEQ output held only junctional sequences and lacked quality scores, the filtering could not match the filtering applied to full-length reads. To assign V/J genes and CDR3, sequences were annotated against IMGT germline references using PyIR, a Python wrapper for IgBLAST v1.9. Reads were removed for weak V/J assignments (E-value above 1e-6), missing CDR3, stop codons, out-of-frame junctions, or ambiguous translated residues. V3J clonotypes were defined as sequences sharing the same inferred V gene, J gene, and CDR3 amino acid sequence. Percentage overlap between repertoires was computed as shared unique clonotypes divided by the size of the smaller repertoire. Three approaches were used to assess repertoire richness: RTK rarefaction, the Chao1 estimator, and Recon v2.1 estimates of unobserved clonotypes. Held by TCRdb, this immuneACCESS table contains in-frame sequences only and omits some clones. Under half of the omission traces to an unresolved V gene where checked; the cause of the rest is unknown. That table is the source of V, J and clone size, and D and trimming were worked out from the DNA. Across this sample there are over 400,000 clones, with 60% to 80% seen only once. The ten largest make up 9.5% to 15% of the sample.

These data come from a study of shared clonotypes between healthy human individuals (dated by TCRdb to 2019 to 2021). General notes on the study: Three men and a couple of women, aged 18 to 49 years, made up the cohort. To increase sequencing depth and limit assay-specific biases, different laboratories used diverse techniques to prepare libraries and sequence TCR repertoires. Leukapheresis yielded between about 0.94 and 9 billion PBMCs per donor. To estimate repertoire size and how much clonotypes are shared between individuals, the study performed deep sequencing of blood TCR repertoires from roughly five healthy adults.

Healthy HIV-negative adults with no recently reported acute infections or vaccinations were included as donors. Every donor was a Caucasian adult residing in Nashville, Tennessee, USA. In the unsorted samples, tens of millions of PBMCs were counted, and genomic DNA was extracted using the QIAamp DNA Blood Mini kit. Blood was obtained by leukapheresis, after which PBMCs were separated by Ficoll-Histopaque density gradient centrifugation and cryopreserved in liquid nitrogen vapor phase. Paper-wide results and their limitations: Because the study included only a small number of donors, the genetic and exposure-history diversity represented was limited. Sampling was restricted to blood, and TCR repertoires in tissues likely differ from the TCR repertoires found in blood. Pairwise subsampling led to the expectation that sequencing depth would affect the degree of clonotype sharing among donors.

The rearranged segments are TRBV30 and TRBJ1-4; 9 of the junction bases match TRBD1. The TCR comes from a woman in her thirties or forties in good health. Some clones in this sample may be carry-over from other donors' samples. What was sequenced was PBMCs. The CDR3 sequence is CARTGTGRNEKLFF. Here is the DNA: TGCGCCCGGACCGGGACAGGGAGGAATGAAAAACTGTTTTTT.